This record looks at one T cell receptor (beta chain) sequence and its context. Its target is not known. Vbeta (60) and Jbeta (13) primers were used in the PCR. The repertoire was sequenced with immunoSEQ multiplex PCR; TCRdb's copy has only in-frame clones and lacks some. The sample records 100,000 to 150,000 clones, around three quarters being singletons. The data originate from a study of cytomegalovirus exposure and HLA in healthy donors. At the level of the study: An early data release held around 80 million unique TCRs from HLA-typed donors. The study, taken as a whole, reports: A classifier reportedly called cytomegalovirus status with high sensitivity and specificity. A previous analysis found most TCR beta V segments productive roughly 87% or roughly 30% of the time. A later analysis showed that HLA-associated TCR beta chains had undergone more clonal expansion than equally common others.

This receptor was taken from a female donor in good health and CMV-seronegative. The sequenced material came from PBMCs.

CDR3 DNA: TGTGCCAGCAGCCCGATGACAGGACTGAACACTGAAGCTTTCTTT. Translation: CASSPMTGLNTEAFF. The rearrangement joins TRBV5-4 to TRBJ1-1, with a possible D match to TRBD1 (6 bases). Germline CDR1 reads SGHNT; CDR2 reads YYREEE (reference sequence). V lost 4 bases and J lost 0, with 13 bases in between. This CDR3 region has 15 residues.